This TCR beta chain is drawn from a study of radiotherapy plus CTLA-4 blockade in lung cancer. The data were produced by immunoSEQ multiplex PCR, yet TCRdb's version contains in-frame clones alone and is incomplete. The sample includes around 42,000 clones, 63% of them seen just once. Patients had chemo-refractory metastatic non-small-cell lung cancer and received focal radiation plus CTLA-4 blockade that used ipilimumab. The trim removed 6 bases at V and 8 bases at J, leaving 6 bases unmatched. CDR1 MNHNY and CDR2 SVGAGI come from the germline V gene (reference sequence). The CDR3 loop spans 13 amino acids. This clone was counted many times. Its matching antigen is unknown. General study results and limits: Early blood T cell clone changes and increased post-radiation serum interferon-beta were reportedly the strongest response predictors. Among blood TCR repertoires after radiotherapy plus ipilimumab, tumor-derived clones expanded.

The chain has TRBV6-6 and TRBJ1-2, with 10 bases aligning to TRBD1. This sample comprised peripheral blood, obtained from a patient treated with radiotherapy plus ipilimumab. The receptor was isolated from a human donor with non-small cell lung cancer who had a partial response to radiotherapy plus ipilimumab. CDR3 nucleotides: TGTGCCAGCAGCCCCCGACAGGGGGCGGGCTACACCTTC. It encodes CASSPRQGAGYTF.